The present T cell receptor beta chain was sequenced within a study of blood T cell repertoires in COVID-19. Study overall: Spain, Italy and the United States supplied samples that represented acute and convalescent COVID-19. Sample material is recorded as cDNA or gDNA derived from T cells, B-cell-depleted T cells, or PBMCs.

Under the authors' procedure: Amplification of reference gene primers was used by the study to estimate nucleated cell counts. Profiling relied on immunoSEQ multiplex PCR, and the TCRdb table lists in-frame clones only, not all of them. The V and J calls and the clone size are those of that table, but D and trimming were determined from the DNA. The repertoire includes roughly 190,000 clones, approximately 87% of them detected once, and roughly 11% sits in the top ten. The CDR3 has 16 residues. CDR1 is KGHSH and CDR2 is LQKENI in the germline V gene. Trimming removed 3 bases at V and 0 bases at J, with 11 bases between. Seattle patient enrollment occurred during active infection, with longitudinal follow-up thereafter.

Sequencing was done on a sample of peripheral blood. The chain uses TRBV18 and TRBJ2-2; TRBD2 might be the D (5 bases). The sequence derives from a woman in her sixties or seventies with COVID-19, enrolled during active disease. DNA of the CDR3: TGTGCCAGCTCACCCCGTAGAGGGACGAACACCGGGGAGCTGTTTTTT. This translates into CASSPRRGTNTGELFF.